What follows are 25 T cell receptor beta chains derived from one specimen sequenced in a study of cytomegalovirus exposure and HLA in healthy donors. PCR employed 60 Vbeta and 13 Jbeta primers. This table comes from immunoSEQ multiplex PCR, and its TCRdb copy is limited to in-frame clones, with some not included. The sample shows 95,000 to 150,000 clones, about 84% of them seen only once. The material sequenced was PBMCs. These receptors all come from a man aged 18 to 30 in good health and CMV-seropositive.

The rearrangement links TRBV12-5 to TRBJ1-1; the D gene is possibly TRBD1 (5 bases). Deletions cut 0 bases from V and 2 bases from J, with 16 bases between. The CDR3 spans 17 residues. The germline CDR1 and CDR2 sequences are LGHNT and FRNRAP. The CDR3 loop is CASGLVVGREINTEAFF. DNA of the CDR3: TGTGCTAGTGGTTTGGTGGTGGGACGGGAGATTAACACTGAAGCTTTCTTT.

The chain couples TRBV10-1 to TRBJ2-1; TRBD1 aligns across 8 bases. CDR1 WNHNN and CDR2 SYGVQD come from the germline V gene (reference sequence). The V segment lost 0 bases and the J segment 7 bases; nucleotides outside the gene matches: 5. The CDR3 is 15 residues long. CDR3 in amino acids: CASSESGQGKNEQFF. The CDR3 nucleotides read TGCGCCAGCAGTGAGTCCGGACAGGGCAAGAATGAGCAGTTCTTC.

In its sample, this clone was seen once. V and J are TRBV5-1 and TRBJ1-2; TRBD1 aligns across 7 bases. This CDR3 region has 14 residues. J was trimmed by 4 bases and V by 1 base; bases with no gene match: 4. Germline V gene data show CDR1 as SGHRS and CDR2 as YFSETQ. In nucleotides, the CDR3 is TGCGCCAGCAGCTTGTCGGGACAGTTCTATGGCTACACCTTC. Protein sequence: CASSLSGQFYGYTF.

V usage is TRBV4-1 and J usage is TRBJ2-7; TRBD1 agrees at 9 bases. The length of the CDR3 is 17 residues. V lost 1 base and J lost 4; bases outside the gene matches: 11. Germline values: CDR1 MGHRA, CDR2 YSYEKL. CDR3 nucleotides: TGCGCCAGCAGCCAAGTGTTGGGAGGGACAGGGAAATACGAGCAGTACTTC. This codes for CASSQVLGGTGKYEQYF.

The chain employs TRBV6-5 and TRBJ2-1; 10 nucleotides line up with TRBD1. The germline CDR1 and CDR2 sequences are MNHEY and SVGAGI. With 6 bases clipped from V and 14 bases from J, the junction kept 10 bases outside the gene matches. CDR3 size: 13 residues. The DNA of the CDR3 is TGTGCCAGCAGCTTTGACAGGGGGCCGTTGGAGTTCTTC. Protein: CASSFDRGPLEFF.

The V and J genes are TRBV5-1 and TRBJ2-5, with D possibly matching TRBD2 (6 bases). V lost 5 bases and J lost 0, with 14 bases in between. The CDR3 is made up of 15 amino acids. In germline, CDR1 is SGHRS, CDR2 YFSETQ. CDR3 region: CASSRTGGNQETQYF. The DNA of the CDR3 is TGCGCCAGCAGTCGAACCGGGGGAAACCAAGAGACCCAGTACTTC.

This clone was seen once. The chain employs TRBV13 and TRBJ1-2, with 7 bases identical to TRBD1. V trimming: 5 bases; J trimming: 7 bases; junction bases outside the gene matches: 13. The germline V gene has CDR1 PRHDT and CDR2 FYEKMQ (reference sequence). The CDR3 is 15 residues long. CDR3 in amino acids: CASSTGTASMGGYTF. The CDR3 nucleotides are TGTGCCAGCAGCACTGGGACAGCTTCTATGGGTGGCTACACCTTC.

Written as DNA, the CDR3 is TGTGCCAGCAGTTTGTGGGGGACATCGGTCGAGCAGTACTTC. It codes for CASSLWGTSVEQYF. The chain links TRBV6-1 to TRBJ2-7, with a weak D call TRBD1 (6 bases). Trimming took 5 bases from V and 6 from J, leaving 17 bases between them. Germline-derived CDR1 and CDR2 are MNHNS and SASEGT. This CDR3 has 14 residues.

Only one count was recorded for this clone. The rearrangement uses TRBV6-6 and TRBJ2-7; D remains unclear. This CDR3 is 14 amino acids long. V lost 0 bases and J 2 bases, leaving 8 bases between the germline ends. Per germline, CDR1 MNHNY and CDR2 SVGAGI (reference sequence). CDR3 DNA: TGTGCCAGCAGTTACTCGACGGGTACCTACGAGCAGTACTTC. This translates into CASSYSTGTYEQYF.

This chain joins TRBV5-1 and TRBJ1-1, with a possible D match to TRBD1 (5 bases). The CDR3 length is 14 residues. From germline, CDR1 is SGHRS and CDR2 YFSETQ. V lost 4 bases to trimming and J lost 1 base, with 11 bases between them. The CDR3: CASSLGGENTEAFF. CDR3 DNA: TGCGCCAGCAGCCTCGGGGGGGAGAACACTGAAGCTTTCTTT.

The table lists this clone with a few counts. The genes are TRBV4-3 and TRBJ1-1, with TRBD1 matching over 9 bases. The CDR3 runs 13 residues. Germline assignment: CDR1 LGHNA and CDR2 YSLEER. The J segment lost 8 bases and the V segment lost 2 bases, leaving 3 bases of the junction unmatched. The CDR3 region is CASSQTGQGEAFF. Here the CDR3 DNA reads TGCGCCAGCAGCCAAACAGGACAGGGGGAAGCTTTCTTT.

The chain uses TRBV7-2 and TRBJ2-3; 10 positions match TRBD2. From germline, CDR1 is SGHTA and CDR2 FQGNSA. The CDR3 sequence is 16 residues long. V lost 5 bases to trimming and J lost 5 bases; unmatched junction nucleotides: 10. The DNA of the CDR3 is TGTGCCAGCAGCCCAGAGCCGGGACTAGCGCTAGATACGCAGTATTTT. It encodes CASSPEPGLALDTQYF. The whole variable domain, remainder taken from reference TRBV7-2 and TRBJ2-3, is GAGVSQSPSNKVTEKGKDVELRCDPISGHTALYWYRQSLGQGLEFLIYFQGNSAPDKSGLPSDRFSAERTGGSVSTLTIQRTQQEDSAVYLCASSPEPGLALDTQYFGPGTRLTVL.

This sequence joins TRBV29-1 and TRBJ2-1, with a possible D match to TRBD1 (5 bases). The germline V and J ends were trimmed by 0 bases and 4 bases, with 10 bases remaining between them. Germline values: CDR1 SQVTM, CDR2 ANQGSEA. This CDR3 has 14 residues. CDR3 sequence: CSVEDPKGYNEQFF. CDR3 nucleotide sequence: TGCAGCGTTGAAGACCCGAAGGGGTACAATGAGCAGTTCTTC.

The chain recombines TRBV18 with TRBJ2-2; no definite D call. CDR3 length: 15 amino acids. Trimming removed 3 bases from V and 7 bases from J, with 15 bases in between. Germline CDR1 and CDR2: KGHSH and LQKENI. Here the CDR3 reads CASSPYGSRRGELFF. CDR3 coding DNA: TGTGCCAGCTCACCGTACGGGTCCCGGCGCGGGGAGCTGTTTTTT.

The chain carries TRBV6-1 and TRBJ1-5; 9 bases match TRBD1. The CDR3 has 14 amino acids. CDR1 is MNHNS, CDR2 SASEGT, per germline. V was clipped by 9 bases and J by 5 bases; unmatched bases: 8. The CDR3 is CASRQGGSYQPQHF. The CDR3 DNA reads TGTGCCAGTAGACAGGGGGGATCTTATCAGCCCCAGCATTTT.

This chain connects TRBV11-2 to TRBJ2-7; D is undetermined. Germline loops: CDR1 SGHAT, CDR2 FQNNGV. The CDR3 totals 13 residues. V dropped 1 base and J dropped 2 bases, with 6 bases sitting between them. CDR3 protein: CASSLATAYEQYF. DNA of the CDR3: TGTGCCAGCAGCTTAGCAACTGCCTACGAGCAGTACTTC.

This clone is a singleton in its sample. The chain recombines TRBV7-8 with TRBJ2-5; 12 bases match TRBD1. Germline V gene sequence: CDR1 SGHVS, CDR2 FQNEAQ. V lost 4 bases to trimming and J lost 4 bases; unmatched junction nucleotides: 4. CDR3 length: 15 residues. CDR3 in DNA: TGTGCCAGCAGCTCACGGGGACAGGGGGCAGAGACCCAGTACTTC. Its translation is CASSSRGQGAETQYF.

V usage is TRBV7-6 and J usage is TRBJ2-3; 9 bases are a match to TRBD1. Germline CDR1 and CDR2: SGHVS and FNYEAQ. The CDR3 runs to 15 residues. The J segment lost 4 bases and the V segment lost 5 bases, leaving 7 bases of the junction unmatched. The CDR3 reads CASSPGTGHADTQYF. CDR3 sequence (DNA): TGTGCCAGCAGCCCCGGGACAGGGCATGCAGATACGCAGTATTTT.

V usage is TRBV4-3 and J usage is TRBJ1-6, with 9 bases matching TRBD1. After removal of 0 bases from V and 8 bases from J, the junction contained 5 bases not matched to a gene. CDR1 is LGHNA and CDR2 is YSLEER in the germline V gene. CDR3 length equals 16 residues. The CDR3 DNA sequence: TGCGCCAGCAGCCAAGATCTTAGGACAGGGGATTCACCCCTCCACTTT. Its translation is CASSQDLRTGDSPLHF.

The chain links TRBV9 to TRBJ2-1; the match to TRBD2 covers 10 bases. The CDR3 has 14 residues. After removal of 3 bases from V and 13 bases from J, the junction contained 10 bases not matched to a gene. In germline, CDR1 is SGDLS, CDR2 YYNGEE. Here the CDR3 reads CASSADPGLAIQFF. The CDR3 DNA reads TGTGCCAGCAGCGCCGATCCGGGACTAGCGATACAGTTCTTC.

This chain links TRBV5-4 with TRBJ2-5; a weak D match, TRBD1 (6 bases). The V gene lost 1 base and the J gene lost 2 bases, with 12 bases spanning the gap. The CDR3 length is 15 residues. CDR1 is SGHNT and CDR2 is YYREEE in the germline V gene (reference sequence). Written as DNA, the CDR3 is TGTGCCAGCAGCTTGCCAGGACAGATACAAGAGACCCAGTACTTC. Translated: CASSLPGQIQETQYF.

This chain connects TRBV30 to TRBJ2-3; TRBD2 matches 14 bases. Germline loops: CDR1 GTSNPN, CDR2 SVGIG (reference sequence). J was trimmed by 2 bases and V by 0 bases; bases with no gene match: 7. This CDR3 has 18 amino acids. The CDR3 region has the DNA TGTGCCTGGAGTGTACTCCGGACTAGCGGGAGGAACACAGATACGCAGTATTTT. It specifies CAWSVLRTSGRNTDTQYF. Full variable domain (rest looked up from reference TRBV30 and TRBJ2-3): SQTIHQWPATLVQPVGSPLSLECTVEGTSNPNLYWYRQAAGRGLQLLFYSVGIGQISSEVPQNLSASRPQDRQFILSSKKLLLSDSGFYLCAWSVLRTSGRNTDTQYFGPGTRLTVL.

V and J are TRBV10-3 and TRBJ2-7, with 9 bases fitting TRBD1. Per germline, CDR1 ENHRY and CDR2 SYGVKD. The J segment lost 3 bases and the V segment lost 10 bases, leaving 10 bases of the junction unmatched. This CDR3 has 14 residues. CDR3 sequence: CATARGQGNYEQYF. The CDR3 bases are TGTGCCACCGCACGGGGACAGGGCAACTACGAGCAGTACTTC.

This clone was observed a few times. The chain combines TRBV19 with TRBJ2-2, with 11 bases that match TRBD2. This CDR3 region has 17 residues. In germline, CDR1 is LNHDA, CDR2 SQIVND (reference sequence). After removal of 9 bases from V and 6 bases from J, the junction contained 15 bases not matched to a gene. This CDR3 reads CASRTLLLAGGSGELFF. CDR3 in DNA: TGTGCCAGCAGAACCCTCTTGCTAGCGGGGGGTTCCGGGGAGCTGTTTTTT. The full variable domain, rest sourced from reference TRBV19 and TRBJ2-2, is DGGITQSPKYLFRKEGQNVTLSCEQNLNHDAMYWYRQDPGQGLRLIYYSQIVNDFQKGDIAEGYSVSREKKESFPLTVTSAQKNPTAFYLCASRTLLLAGGSGELFFGEGSRLTVL.

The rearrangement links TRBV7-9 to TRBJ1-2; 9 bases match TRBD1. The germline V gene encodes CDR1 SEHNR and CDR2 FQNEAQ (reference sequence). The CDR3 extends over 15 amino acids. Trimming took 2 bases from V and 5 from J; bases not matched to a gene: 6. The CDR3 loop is CASSLLTGGKYGYTF. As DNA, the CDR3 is TGTGCCAGCAGCTTATTGACAGGGGGAAAGTATGGCTACACCTTC. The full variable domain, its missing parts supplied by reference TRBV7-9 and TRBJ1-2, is DTGVSQNPRHKITKRGQNVTFRCDPISEHNRLYWYRQTLGQGPEFLTYFQNEAQLEKSRLLSDRFSAERPKGSFSTLEIQRTEQGDSAMYLCASSLLTGGKYGYTFGSGTRLTVV.